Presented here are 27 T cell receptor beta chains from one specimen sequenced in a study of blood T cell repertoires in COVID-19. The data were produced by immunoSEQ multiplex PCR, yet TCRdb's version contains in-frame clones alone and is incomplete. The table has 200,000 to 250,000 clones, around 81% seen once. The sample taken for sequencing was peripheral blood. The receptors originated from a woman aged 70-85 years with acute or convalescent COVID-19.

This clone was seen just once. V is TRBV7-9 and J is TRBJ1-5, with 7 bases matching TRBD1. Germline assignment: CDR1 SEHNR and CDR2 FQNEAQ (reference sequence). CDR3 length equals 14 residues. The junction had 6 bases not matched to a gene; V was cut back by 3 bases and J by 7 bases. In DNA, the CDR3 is TGTGCCAGCAGCTTTGATACAGGGGCCCAGCCCCAGCATTTT. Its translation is CASSFDTGAQPQHF.

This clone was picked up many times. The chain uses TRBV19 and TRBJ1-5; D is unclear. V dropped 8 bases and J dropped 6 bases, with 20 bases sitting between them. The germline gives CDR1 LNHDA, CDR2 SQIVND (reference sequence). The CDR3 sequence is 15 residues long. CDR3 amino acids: CASRRDTRAGQPQHF. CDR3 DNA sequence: TGTGCCAGTCGTCGCGATACAAGGGCGGGTCAGCCCCAGCATTTT.

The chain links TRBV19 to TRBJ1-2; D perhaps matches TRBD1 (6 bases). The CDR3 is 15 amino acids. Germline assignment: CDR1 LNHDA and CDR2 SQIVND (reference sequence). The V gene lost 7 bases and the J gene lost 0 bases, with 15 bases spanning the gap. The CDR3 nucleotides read TGTGCCAGTAATGACTTCCGGGACACTAACTATGGCTACACCTTC. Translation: CASNDFRDTNYGYTF.

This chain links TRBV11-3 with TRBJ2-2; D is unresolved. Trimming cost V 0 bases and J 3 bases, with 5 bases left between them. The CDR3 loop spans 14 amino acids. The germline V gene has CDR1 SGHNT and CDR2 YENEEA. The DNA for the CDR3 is TGTGCCAGCAGCTTAGACCCGTACACCGGGGAGCTGTTTTTT. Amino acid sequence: CASSLDPYTGELFF.

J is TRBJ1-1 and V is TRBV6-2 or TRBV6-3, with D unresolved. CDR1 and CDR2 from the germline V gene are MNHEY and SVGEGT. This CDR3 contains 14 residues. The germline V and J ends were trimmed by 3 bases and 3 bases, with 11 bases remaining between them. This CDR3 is CASSYPGKDTEAFF. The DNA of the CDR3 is TGTGCCAGCAGTTATCCGGGGAAGGACACTGAAGCTTTCTTT.

This CDR3 reads CASSSPTSGGSTDTQYF. The CDR3 DNA reads TGTGCCAGCAGCTCCCCGACTAGCGGAGGGAGCACAGATACGCAGTATTTT. The rearrangement uses TRBV5-4 and TRBJ2-3; 9 positions match TRBD2. This CDR3 contains 17 residues. Unmatched junction bases numbered 8, after V lost 3 bases and J lost 0 bases. Germline V CDR1 and CDR2: SGHNT, YYREEE (reference sequence). Supplemented by reference TRBV5-4 and TRBJ2-3, the full variable domain reads ETGVTQSPTHLIKTRGQQVTLRCSSQSGHNTVSWYQQALGQGPQFIFQYYREEENGRGNFPPRFSGLQFPNYSSELNVNALELDDSALYLCASSSPTSGGSTDTQYFGPGTRLTVL.

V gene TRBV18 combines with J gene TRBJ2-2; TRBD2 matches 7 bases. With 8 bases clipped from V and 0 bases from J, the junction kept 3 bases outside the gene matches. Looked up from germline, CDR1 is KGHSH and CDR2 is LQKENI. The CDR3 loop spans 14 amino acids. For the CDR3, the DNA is TGTGCCAGCGCAGGACTAGCGAACACCGGGGAGCTGTTTTTT. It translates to CASAGLANTGELFF.

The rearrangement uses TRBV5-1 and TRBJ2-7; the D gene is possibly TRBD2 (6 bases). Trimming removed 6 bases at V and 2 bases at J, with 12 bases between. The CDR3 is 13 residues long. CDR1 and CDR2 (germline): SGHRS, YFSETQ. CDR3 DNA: TGCGCCAGCACGCCAGGAGGGACCTACGAGCAGTACTTC. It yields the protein CASTPGGTYEQYF.

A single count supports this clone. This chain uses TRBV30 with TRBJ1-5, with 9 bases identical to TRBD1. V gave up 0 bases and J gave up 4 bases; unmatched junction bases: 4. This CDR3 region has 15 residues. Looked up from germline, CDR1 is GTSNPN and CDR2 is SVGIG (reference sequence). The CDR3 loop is CAWSVGTGRNQPQHF. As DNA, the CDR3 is TGTGCCTGGAGTGTAGGGACAGGGAGAAATCAGCCCCAGCATTTT.

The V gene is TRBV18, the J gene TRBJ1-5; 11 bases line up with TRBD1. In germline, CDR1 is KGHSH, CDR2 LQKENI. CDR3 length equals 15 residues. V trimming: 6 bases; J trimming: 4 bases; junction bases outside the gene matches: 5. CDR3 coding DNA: TGTGCCAGCTCGACCGGACAGGGGGCGAATCAGCCCCAGCATTTT. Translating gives CASSTGQGANQPQHF.

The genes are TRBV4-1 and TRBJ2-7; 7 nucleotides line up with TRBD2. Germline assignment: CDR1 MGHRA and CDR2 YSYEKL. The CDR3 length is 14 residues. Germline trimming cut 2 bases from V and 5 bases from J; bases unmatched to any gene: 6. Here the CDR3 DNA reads TGCGCCAGCAGCCAAACCGGACTAGTTGACGAGCAGTACTTC. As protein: CASSQTGLVDEQYF.

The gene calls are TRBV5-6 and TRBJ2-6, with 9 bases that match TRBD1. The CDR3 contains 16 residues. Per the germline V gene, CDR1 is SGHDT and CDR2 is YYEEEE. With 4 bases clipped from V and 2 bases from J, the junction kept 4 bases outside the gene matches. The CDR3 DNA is TGTGCCAGCAGCATACAGGGGGCCACTGGGGCCAACGTCCTGACTTTC. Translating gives CASSIQGATGANVLTF.

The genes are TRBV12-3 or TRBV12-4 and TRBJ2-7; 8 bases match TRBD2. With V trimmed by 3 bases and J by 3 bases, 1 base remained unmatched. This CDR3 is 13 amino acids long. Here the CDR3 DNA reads TGTGCCAGCAGTTTCAGCGGGAGCTACGAGCAGTACTTC. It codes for CASSFSGSYEQYF.

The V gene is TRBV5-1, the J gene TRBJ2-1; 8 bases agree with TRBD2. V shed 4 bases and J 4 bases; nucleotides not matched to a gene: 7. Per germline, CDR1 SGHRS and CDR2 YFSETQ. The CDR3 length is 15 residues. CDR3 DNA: TGCGCCAGCAGCACCAGCGGGAGTCTTTACAATGAGCAGTTCTTC. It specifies CASSTSGSLYNEQFF.

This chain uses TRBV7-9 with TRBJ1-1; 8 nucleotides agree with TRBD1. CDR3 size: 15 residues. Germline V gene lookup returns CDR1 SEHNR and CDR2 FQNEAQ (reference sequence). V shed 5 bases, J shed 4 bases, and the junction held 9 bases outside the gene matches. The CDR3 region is CASSPTGGGPTEAFF. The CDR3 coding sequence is TGTGCCAGCAGCCCTACAGGGGGGGGCCCCACTGAAGCTTTCTTT.

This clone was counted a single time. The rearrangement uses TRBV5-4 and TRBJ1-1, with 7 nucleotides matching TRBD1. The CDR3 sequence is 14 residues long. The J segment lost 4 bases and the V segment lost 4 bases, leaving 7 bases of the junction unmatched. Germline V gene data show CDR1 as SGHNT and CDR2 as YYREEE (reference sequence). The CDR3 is CASSVDRVVTEAFF. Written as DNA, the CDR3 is TGTGCCAGCAGCGTCGACAGGGTTGTCACTGAAGCTTTCTTT.

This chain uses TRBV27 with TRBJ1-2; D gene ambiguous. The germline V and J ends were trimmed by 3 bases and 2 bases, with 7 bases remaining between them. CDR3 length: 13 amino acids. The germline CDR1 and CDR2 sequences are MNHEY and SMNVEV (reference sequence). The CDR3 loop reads CASSLRANYGYTF. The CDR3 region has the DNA TGTGCCAGCAGTTTGCGGGCGAACTATGGCTACACCTTC.

The CDR3 loop reads CAISDQGTEQYF. The CDR3 DNA follows: TGTGCCATCAGTGACCAGGGTACCGAGCAGTACTTC. The J gene is TRBJ2-7, the V gene TRBV10-3, with D perhaps matching TRBD1 (5 bases). The ends were cut back, 3 bases at V and 6 bases at J, with 9 bases in the middle. The CDR3 extends over 12 amino acids. Germline V gives CDR1 ENHRY, CDR2 SYGVKD.

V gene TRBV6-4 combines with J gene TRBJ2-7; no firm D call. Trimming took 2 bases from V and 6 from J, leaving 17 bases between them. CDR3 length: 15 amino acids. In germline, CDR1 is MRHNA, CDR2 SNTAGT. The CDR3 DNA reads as TGTGCCAGCAGTGACCCGACTTTGCACGAAGTCGAGCAGTACTTC. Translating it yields CASSDPTLHEVEQYF.

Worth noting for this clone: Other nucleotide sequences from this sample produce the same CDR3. The CDR3 is CASSPDRDYEQYF. The CDR3 DNA is TGTGCCAGCAGCCCGGACAGGGATTACGAGCAGTACTTC. The chain is built from TRBV7-9 and TRBJ2-7, with 8 bases matching TRBD1. CDR3 size: 13 residues. CDR1 is SEHNR, CDR2 FQNEAQ, per germline (reference sequence). J was trimmed by 4 bases and V by 5 bases; bases with no gene match: 4.

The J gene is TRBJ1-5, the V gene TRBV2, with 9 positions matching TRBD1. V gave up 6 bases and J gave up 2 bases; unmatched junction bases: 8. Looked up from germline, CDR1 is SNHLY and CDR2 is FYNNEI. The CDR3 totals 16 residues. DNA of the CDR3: TGTGCCAGCAGCTTACCGGGACAGGGAGGCAATCAGCCCCAGCATTTT. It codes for CASSLPGQGGNQPQHF.

In nucleotides, the CDR3 is TGTGCCAGCAGGCCAGGGACAGTCGACTATGGCTACACCTTC. Its translation is CASRPGTVDYGYTF. The chain couples TRBV28 to TRBJ1-2; the match to TRBD1 covers 7 bases. V shed 6 bases, J shed 3 bases, and the junction held 7 bases outside the gene matches. The CDR3 has 14 amino acids. Germline CDR1 is MDHEN and CDR2 is SYDVKM.

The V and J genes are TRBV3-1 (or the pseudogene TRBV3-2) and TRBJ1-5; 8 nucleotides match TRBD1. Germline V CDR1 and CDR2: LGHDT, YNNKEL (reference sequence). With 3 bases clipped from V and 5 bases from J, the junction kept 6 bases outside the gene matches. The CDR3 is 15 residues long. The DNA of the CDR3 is TGTGCCAGCAGCCAGGGACAGGCAGATCATCAGCCCCAGCATTTT. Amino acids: CASSQGQADHQPQHF.

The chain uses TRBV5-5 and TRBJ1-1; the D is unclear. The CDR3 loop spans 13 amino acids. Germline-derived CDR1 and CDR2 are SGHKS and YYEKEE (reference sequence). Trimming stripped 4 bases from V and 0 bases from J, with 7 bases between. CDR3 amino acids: CASSPLMNTEAFF. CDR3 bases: TGTGCCAGCAGCCCACTAATGAACACTGAAGCTTTCTTT.

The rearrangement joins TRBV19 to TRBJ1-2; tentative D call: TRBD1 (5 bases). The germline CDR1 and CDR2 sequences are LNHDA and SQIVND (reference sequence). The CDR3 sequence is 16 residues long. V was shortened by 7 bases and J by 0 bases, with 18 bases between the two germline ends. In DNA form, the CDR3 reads TGTGCCAGTAACACCGAGAGGAGGGGAGCTAACTATGGCTACACCTTC. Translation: CASNTERRGANYGYTF.

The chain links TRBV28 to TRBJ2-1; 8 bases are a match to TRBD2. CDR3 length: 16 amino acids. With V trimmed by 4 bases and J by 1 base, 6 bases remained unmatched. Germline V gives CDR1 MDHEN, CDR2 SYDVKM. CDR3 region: CASSSSGSSSYNEQFF. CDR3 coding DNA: TGTGCCAGCAGTTCCAGCGGGAGTAGTTCCTACAATGAGCAGTTCTTC.

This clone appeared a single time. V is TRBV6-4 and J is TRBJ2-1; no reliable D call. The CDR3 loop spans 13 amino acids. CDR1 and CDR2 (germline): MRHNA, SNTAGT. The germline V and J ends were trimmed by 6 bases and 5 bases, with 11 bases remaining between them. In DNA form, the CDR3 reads TGTGCCAGCAGCCGTATTCACAACAATGAGCAGTTCTTC. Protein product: CASSRIHNNEQFF.